Listed here is a single T cell receptor beta chain. As yet, its antigen is unknown. This sample was included in a study of cytomegalovirus exposure and HLA in healthy donors. The study, taken as a whole, reports: Later, an analysis found that TCR clusters from the first cohort tended to co-occur in the roughly 110 validation repertoires.

Sequencing was performed with immunoSEQ multiplex PCR; in TCRdb, only in-frame clones are kept and a portion is missing. Among roughly 180,000 clones listed, 86% were seen once. This CDR3 is 18 amino acids long. The V gene lost 5 bases and the J gene lost 2 bases, with 19 bases spanning the gap. Germline V CDR1 and CDR2: SEHNR, FQNEAQ (reference sequence). The study drew the donors from its 120-subject validation cohort, separate from the roughly 700-subject first cohort. The receptor comes from a man aged 30-40 years in good health and CMV-seropositive. This chain joins TRBV7-9 and TRBJ2-6, with D possibly TRBD1 on 8 matching bases. What was sequenced was PBMCs. The CDR3 protein is CASSPTGGAGAGANVLTF. The CDR3, as DNA: TGTGCCAGCAGCCCCACAGGGGGGGCTGGAGCTGGGGCCAACGTCCTGACTTTC.